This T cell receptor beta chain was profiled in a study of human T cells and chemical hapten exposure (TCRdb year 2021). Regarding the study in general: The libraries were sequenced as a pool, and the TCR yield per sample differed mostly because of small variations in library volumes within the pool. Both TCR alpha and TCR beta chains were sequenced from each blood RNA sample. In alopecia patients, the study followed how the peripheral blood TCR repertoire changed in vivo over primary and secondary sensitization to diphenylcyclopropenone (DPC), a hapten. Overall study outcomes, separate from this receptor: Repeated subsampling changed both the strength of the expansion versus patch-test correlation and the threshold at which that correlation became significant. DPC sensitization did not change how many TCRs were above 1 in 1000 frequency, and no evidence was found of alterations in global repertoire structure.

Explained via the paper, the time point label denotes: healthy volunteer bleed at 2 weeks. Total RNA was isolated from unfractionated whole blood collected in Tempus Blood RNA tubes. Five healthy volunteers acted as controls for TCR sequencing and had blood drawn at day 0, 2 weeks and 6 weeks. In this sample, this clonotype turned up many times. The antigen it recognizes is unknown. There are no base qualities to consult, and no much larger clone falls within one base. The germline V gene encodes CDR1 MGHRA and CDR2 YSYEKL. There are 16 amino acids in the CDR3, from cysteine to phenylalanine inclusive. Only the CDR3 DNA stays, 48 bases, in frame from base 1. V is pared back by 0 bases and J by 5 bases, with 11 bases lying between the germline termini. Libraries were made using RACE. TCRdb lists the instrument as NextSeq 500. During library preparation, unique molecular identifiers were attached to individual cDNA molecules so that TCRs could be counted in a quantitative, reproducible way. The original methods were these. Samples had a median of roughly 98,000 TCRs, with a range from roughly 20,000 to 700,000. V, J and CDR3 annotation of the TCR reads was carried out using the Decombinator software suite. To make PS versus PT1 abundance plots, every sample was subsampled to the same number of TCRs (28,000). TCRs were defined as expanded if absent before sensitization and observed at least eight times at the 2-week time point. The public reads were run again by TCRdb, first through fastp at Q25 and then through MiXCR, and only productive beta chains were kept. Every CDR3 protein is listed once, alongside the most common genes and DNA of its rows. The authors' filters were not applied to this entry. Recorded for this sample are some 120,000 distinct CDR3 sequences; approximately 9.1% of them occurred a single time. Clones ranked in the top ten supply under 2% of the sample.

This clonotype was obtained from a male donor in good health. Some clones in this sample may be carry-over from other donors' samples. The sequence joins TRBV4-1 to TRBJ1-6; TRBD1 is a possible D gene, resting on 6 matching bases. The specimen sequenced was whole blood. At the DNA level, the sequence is TGCGCCAGCAGCCAAGAGGACAGCCGAAATAATTCACCCCTCCACTTT. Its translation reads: CASSQEDSRNNSPLHF.